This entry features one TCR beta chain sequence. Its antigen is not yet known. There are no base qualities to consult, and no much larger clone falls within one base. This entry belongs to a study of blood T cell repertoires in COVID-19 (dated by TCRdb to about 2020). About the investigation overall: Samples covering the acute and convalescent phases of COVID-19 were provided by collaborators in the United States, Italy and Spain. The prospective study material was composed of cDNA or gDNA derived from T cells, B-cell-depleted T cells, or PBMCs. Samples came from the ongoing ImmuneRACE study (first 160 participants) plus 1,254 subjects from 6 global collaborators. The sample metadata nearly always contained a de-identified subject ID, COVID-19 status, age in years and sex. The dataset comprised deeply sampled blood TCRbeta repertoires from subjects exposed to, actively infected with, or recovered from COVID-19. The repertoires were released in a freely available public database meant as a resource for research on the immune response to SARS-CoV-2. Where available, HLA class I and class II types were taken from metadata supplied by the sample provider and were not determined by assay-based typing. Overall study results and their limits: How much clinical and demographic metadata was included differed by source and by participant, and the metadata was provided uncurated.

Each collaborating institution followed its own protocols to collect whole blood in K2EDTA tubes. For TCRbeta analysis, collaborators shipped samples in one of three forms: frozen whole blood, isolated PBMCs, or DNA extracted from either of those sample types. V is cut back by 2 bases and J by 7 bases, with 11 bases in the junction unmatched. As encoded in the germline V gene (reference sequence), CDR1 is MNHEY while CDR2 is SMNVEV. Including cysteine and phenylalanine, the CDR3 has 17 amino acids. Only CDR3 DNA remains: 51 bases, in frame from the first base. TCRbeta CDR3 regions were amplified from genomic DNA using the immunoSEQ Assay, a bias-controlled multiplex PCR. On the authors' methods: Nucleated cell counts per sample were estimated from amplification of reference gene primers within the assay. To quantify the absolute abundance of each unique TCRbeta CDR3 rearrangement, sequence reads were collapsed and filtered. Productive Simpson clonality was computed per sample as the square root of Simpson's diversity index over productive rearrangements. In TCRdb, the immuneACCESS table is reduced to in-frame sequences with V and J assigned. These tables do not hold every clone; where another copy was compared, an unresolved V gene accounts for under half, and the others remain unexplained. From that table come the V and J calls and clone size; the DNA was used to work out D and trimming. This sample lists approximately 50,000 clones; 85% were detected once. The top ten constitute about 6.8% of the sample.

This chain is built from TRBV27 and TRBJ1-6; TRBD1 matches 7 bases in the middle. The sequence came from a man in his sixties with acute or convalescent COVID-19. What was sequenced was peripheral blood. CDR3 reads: CASSLQTGQVFNSPLHF. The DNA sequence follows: TGTGCCAGCAGTTTACAAACCGGACAGGTCTTCAATTCACCCCTCCACTTT.